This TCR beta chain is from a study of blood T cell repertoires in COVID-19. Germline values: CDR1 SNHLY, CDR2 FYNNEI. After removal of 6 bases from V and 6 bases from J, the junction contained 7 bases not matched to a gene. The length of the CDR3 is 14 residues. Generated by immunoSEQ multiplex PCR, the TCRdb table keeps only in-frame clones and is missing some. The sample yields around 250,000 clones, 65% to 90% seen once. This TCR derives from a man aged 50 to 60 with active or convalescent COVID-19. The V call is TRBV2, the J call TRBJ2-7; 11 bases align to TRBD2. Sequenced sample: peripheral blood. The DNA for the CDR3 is TGTGCCAGCAGGATAGCGGGAGGGCCGGGCGAGCAGTACTTC. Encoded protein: CASRIAGGPGEQYF.